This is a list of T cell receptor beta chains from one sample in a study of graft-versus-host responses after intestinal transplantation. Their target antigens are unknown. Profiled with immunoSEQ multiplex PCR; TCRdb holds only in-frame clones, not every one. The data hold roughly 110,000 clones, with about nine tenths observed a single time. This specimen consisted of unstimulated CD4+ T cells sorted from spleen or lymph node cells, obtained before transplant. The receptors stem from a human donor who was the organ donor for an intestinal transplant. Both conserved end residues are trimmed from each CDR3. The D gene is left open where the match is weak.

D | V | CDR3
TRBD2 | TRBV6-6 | ASSTGTSGRLYEQY
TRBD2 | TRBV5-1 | ASSSGLAGGETQY
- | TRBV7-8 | ASSLGTDTQY
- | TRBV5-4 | ASSSRGEMNTEAF
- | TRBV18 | ASSPQGNDGYT
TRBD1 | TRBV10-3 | ATRDRMNTEAF
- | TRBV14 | ASFKGTHNEQF
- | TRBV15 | ATSTRTGLPEHNEQF
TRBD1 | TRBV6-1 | ASSDPMTGGRTGAF
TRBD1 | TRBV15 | ATSRGMGQGTDTQY
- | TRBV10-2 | ASSQRLGVYNEQF
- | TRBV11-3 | ASSPTRLRLTGELF
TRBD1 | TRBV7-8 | ASSPSGQGNEQY
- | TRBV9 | ASSVDSGSRTDTQY
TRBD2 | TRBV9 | ASSVGLAQETQY
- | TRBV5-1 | ASRKKDYEQY